The sequence of this TCR beta chain was determined in a study of blood T cell repertoires in COVID-19 (dated by TCRdb to 2020 to 2022). For the wider study: Collaborator samples came from the United States, Italy and Spain and covered acute and convalescent phases of COVID-19. The prospective study material was composed of cDNA or gDNA derived from T cells, B-cell-depleted T cells, or PBMCs. The dataset comprised deeply sampled blood TCRbeta repertoires from subjects exposed to, actively infected with, or recovered from COVID-19. The repertoires were released in a freely available public database meant as a resource for research on the immune response to SARS-CoV-2. The samples were drawn from two sources: the first 160 participants of the ongoing ImmuneRACE study, and 1,000 to 1,500 subjects contributed by 6 global collaborators. Sample metadata almost always included a de-identified subject ID, COVID-19 status, age in years and sex. Where HLA class I and class II types were available, the types were taken from metadata supplied by the sample provider, not from assay-based typing.

Comments on this clone: Its antigen is still unknown. Per-base quality was not reported, and no clone a single base away is much larger than it.

TCRbeta CDR3 regions were amplified from genomic DNA by means of the immunoSEQ Assay, a bias-controlled multiplex PCR. As for the original processing: The number of nucleated cells in each sample was estimated from the amplification of reference gene primers within the assay. To quantify the absolute abundance of each unique TCRbeta CDR3 rearrangement, sequence reads were collapsed and filtered. For each sample, productive Simpson clonality was calculated as the square root of Simpson's diversity index across productive rearrangements. TCRdb retrieved this table from immuneACCESS and kept in-frame rearrangements only. Not all clones are present; in checked studies, unresolved V genes account for under half, and no reason is known for the remainder. V, J and clone size reflect that table, while D and trimming were determined from the DNA. The sample has about 36,000 clones on record, 75% to 90% of them singletons. Less than 50% of the sample is taken by the ten largest.

Collaborating institutions collected whole blood in K2EDTA tubes following their own protocols. For TCRbeta analysis, collaborators shipped samples in one of three forms: frozen whole blood, isolated PBMCs, or DNA extracted from either of those sample types. Results the study describes overall, beyond this receptor: The quantity of clinical and demographic metadata differed by source and by participant and was supplied without curation.

The CDR3, from cysteine to phenylalanine, totals 14 residues. The CDR3 DNA has 42 bases and is translated from base 1. V is reduced by 3 bases and J by 0 bases, leaving a spacing of 8 bases between them. For CDR1 and CDR2, the germline V gene lists SGHRS and YFSETQ. The sample was peripheral blood. The sequence links TRBV5-1 to TRBJ2-3; TRBD1 is a possible D gene, resting on 5 matching bases. The receptor was isolated from a human donor in a cohort sampled during active or convalescent COVID-19. The donor label of this sample is uncertain. The nucleotide sequence is given as TGCGCCAGCAGCTCAGGGCCCAGCACAGATACGCAGTATTTT. Its protein is CASSSGPSTDTQYF.